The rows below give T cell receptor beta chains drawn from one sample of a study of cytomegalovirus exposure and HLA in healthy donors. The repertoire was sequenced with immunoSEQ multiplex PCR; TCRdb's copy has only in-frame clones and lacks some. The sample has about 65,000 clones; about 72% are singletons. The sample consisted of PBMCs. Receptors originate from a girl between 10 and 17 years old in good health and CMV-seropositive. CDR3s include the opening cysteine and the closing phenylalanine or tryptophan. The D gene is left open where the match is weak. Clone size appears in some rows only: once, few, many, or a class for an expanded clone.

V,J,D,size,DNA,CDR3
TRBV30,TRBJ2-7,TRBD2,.,TGTGCCTGGAAGGCGGGGGTATACGGGAGAGCGGCCTACGAGCAGTACTTC,CAWKAGVYGRAAYEQYF
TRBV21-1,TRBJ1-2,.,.,TGTGCCAGCAGCAACCGGGACAGGGGGGCCTATGGCTACACCTTC,CASSNRDRGAYGYTF
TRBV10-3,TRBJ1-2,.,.,TGTGCCATCAGAGCTCGATTTAACTATGGCTACACCTTC,CAIRARFNYGYTF
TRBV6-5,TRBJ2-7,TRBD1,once,TGTGCCAGCAGTTACTCGGCACAGGGGCCGTACGAGCAGTACTTC,CASSYSAQGPYEQYF
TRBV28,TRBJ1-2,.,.,TGTGCCAGCAGTTCCCGGGGCTACACCTTC,CASSSRGYTF
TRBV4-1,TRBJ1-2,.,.,TGCGCCAGCAGCCTCGGGGAGGACTATGGCTACACCTTC,CASSLGEDYGYTF
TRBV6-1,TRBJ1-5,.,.,TGTGCCAGCAGTGAAGTACCGATCGCGGCCCAGCATTTT,CASSEVPIAAQHF
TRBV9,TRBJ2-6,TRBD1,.,TGTGCCAGCAGAGGGACAGGGCCCTCTGGGGCCAACGTCCTGACTTTC,CASRGTGPSGANVLTF
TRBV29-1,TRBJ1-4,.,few,TGCAGCGCCTCGAGGGAGGATGAAAAACTGTTTTTT,CSASREDEKLFF
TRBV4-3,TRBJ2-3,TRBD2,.,TGCGCCAGCAGCCAAGATCGGGAGGGCCTCGATACGCAGTATTTT,CASSQDREGLDTQYF
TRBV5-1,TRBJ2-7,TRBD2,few,TGCGCCAGCAGCATCCAGGGACTAGCTTGGAACGAGCAGTACTTC,CASSIQGLAWNEQYF
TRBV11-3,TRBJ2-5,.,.,TGTGCCAGCAGCTGGGGCTCAAAAGGGGAAGAGACCCAGTACTTC,CASSWGSKGEETQYF
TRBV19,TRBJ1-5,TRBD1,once,TGTGCCAGTAGCGGGGGACAGGTTTTGCAGCCCCAGCATTTT,CASSGGQVLQPQHF
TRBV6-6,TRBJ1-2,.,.,TGTGCCAGCAGACTTATACCCTATGGCTACACCTTC,CASRLIPYGYTF
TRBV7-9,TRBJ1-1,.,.,TGTGCCAGCAGCTTAGACGGCGGGCACACTGAAGCTTTCTTT,CASSLDGGHTEAFF
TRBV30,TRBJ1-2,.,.,TGTGCCTGGGGAGCGGGGGGGAACTATGGCTACACCTTC,CAWGAGGNYGYTF
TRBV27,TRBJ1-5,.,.,TGTGCCAGCAGTCTCCAGGGGAATCAGCCCCAGCATTTT,CASSLQGNQPQHF
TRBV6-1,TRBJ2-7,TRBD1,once,TGTGCCAGCAGTGGGGGACAGGGTCCCTACGAGCAGTACTTC,CASSGGQGPYEQYF
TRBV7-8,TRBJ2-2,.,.,TGTGCCAGCAGCTTAGAGGCGGGGTCCGGGGAGCTGTTTTTT,CASSLEAGSGELFF
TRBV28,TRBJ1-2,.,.,TGTGCCACCACAGTCGTTCCAGGGGCTAACTATGGCTACACCTTC,CATTVVPGANYGYTF
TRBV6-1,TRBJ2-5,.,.,TGTGCCAGCAGTCGGACAAGCCAAGAGACCCAGTACTTC,CASSRTSQETQYF
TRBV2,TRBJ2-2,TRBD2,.,TGTGCCAGCAGTGAAGCGAGGCTAGCGGACGGCACCGGGGAGCTGTTTTTT,CASSEARLADGTGELFF
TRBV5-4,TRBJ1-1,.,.,TGTGCCAGCAGCCGGACAGATTTGAACACTGAAGCTTTCTTT,CASSRTDLNTEAFF
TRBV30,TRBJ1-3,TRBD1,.,TGTGCCTGGAGTGGACAGGGTGGTGGAAACACCATATATTTT,CAWSGQGGGNTIYF
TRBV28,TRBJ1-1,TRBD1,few,TGTGCCAGCAGCAGACAGGGGTGGACTGAAGCTTTCTTT,CASSRQGWTEAFF
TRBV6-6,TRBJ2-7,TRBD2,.,TGTGCCAGCAGGTCCCCAGCGGGGGTCATATACGAGCAGTACTTC,CASRSPAGVIYEQYF
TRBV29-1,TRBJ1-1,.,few,TGCAGCGCTAAATTGGACGGACAATCCACTGAAGCTTTCTTT,CSAKLDGQSTEAFF
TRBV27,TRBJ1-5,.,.,TGTGCCAGCAGTTTCTTCACAGGTCAGCCCCAGCATTTT,CASSFFTGQPQHF
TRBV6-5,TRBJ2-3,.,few,TGTGCCAGCAGTCGTGACTCCGCGGGCACAGATACGCAGTATTTT,CASSRDSAGTDTQYF
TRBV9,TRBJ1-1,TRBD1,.,TGTGCCAGCAGCGTAGAAACTCGGACAGGCACTGAAGCTTTCTTT,CASSVETRTGTEAFF
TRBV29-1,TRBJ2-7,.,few,TGCAGCGTTGAAACAGGGACGGCCGAGCAGTACTTC,CSVETGTAEQYF
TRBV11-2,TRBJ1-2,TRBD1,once,TGTGCCAGCAGGGGGGGACAGGGGCCCTTAGGAGGCTACACCTTC,CASRGGQGPLGGYTF
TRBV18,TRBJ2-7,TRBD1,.,TGTGCCAGCTCATCGGGACAGGAGAGTTACGAGCAGTACTTC,CASSSGQESYEQYF
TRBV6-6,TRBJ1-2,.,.,TGTGCCAGCAGTTTGGTTGACAGCTATGGCTACACCTTC,CASSLVDSYGYTF
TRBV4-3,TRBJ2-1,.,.,TGCGCCAGCAGCCACCGGGAGACTAGTTCTGTCAGTGAGCAGTTCTTC,CASSHRETSSVSEQFF
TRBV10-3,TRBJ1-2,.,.,TGTGCCATACACAGGGAGGGTAACTATGGCTACACCTTC,CAIHREGNYGYTF
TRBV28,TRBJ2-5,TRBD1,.,TGTGCCAGCAGTTCTTCCTGGGACAGGGGAGACCAAGAGACCCAGTACTTC,CASSSSWDRGDQETQYF
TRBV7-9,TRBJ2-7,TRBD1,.,TGTGCCAGCAGCTTCGGACAGGGAAGGCCCTACGAGCAGTACTTC,CASSFGQGRPYEQYF
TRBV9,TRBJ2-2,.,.,TGTGCCAGCAGCGTAGGCTCAGGGGCGACCGGGGAGCTGTTTTTT,CASSVGSGATGELFF
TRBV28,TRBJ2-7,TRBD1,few,TGTGCCAGCAGGTCCACGGGACAGCTCTACGAGCAGTACTTC,CASRSTGQLYEQYF
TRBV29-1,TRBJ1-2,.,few,TGCAGCGTTGAATGGTTGCGGGAGGGCTACACCTTC,CSVEWLREGYTF
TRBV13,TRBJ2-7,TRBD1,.,TGTGCCAGCAGCTTAGGGACAGGGACGGAAGAGCAGTACTTC,CASSLGTGTEEQYF
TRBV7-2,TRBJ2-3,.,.,TGTGCCAGCAGCTTTGGAGCAGATACGCAGTATTTT,CASSFGADTQYF
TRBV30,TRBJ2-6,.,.,TGTGCCTGGAGTGTAGGGACATCCCCCCCTGGGGCCAACGTCCTGACTTTC,CAWSVGTSPPGANVLTF
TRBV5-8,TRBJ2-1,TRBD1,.,TGTGCCAGCAGCTTCGTAGGGGGCGCCTACAATGAGCAGTTCTTC,CASSFVGGAYNEQFF
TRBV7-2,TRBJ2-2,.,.,TGTGCCAGCAGGGTGGGGGGTTCCGGGGAGCTGTTTTTT,CASRVGGSGELFF
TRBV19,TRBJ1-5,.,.,TGTGCCAGTAACCTAGGAGGACATCAGCCCCAGCATTTT,CASNLGGHQPQHF
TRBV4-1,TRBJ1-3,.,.,TGCGCCAGCAGCCCCAGGACAGCCTCTGGAAACACCATATATTTT,CASSPRTASGNTIYF
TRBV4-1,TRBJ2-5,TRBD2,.,TGCGCCAGCAGCCCCTGGCTAGCGGGGGCAGAGACCCAGTACTTC,CASSPWLAGAETQYF
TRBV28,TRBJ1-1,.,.,TGTGCCAGCAACCTTGACAGATACACTGAAGCTTTCTTT,CASNLDRYTEAFF
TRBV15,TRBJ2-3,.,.,TGTGCCACCAGCAGAGGTTCAGTCACAGATACGCAGTATTTT,CATSRGSVTDTQYF
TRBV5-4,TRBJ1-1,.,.,TGTGCCAGCAGCTTGGGAGAAAACACTGAAGCTTTCTTT,CASSLGENTEAFF
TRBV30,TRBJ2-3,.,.,TGTGCCTGGAGTGACCTAACGTACTCAGATACGCAGTATTTT,CAWSDLTYSDTQYF